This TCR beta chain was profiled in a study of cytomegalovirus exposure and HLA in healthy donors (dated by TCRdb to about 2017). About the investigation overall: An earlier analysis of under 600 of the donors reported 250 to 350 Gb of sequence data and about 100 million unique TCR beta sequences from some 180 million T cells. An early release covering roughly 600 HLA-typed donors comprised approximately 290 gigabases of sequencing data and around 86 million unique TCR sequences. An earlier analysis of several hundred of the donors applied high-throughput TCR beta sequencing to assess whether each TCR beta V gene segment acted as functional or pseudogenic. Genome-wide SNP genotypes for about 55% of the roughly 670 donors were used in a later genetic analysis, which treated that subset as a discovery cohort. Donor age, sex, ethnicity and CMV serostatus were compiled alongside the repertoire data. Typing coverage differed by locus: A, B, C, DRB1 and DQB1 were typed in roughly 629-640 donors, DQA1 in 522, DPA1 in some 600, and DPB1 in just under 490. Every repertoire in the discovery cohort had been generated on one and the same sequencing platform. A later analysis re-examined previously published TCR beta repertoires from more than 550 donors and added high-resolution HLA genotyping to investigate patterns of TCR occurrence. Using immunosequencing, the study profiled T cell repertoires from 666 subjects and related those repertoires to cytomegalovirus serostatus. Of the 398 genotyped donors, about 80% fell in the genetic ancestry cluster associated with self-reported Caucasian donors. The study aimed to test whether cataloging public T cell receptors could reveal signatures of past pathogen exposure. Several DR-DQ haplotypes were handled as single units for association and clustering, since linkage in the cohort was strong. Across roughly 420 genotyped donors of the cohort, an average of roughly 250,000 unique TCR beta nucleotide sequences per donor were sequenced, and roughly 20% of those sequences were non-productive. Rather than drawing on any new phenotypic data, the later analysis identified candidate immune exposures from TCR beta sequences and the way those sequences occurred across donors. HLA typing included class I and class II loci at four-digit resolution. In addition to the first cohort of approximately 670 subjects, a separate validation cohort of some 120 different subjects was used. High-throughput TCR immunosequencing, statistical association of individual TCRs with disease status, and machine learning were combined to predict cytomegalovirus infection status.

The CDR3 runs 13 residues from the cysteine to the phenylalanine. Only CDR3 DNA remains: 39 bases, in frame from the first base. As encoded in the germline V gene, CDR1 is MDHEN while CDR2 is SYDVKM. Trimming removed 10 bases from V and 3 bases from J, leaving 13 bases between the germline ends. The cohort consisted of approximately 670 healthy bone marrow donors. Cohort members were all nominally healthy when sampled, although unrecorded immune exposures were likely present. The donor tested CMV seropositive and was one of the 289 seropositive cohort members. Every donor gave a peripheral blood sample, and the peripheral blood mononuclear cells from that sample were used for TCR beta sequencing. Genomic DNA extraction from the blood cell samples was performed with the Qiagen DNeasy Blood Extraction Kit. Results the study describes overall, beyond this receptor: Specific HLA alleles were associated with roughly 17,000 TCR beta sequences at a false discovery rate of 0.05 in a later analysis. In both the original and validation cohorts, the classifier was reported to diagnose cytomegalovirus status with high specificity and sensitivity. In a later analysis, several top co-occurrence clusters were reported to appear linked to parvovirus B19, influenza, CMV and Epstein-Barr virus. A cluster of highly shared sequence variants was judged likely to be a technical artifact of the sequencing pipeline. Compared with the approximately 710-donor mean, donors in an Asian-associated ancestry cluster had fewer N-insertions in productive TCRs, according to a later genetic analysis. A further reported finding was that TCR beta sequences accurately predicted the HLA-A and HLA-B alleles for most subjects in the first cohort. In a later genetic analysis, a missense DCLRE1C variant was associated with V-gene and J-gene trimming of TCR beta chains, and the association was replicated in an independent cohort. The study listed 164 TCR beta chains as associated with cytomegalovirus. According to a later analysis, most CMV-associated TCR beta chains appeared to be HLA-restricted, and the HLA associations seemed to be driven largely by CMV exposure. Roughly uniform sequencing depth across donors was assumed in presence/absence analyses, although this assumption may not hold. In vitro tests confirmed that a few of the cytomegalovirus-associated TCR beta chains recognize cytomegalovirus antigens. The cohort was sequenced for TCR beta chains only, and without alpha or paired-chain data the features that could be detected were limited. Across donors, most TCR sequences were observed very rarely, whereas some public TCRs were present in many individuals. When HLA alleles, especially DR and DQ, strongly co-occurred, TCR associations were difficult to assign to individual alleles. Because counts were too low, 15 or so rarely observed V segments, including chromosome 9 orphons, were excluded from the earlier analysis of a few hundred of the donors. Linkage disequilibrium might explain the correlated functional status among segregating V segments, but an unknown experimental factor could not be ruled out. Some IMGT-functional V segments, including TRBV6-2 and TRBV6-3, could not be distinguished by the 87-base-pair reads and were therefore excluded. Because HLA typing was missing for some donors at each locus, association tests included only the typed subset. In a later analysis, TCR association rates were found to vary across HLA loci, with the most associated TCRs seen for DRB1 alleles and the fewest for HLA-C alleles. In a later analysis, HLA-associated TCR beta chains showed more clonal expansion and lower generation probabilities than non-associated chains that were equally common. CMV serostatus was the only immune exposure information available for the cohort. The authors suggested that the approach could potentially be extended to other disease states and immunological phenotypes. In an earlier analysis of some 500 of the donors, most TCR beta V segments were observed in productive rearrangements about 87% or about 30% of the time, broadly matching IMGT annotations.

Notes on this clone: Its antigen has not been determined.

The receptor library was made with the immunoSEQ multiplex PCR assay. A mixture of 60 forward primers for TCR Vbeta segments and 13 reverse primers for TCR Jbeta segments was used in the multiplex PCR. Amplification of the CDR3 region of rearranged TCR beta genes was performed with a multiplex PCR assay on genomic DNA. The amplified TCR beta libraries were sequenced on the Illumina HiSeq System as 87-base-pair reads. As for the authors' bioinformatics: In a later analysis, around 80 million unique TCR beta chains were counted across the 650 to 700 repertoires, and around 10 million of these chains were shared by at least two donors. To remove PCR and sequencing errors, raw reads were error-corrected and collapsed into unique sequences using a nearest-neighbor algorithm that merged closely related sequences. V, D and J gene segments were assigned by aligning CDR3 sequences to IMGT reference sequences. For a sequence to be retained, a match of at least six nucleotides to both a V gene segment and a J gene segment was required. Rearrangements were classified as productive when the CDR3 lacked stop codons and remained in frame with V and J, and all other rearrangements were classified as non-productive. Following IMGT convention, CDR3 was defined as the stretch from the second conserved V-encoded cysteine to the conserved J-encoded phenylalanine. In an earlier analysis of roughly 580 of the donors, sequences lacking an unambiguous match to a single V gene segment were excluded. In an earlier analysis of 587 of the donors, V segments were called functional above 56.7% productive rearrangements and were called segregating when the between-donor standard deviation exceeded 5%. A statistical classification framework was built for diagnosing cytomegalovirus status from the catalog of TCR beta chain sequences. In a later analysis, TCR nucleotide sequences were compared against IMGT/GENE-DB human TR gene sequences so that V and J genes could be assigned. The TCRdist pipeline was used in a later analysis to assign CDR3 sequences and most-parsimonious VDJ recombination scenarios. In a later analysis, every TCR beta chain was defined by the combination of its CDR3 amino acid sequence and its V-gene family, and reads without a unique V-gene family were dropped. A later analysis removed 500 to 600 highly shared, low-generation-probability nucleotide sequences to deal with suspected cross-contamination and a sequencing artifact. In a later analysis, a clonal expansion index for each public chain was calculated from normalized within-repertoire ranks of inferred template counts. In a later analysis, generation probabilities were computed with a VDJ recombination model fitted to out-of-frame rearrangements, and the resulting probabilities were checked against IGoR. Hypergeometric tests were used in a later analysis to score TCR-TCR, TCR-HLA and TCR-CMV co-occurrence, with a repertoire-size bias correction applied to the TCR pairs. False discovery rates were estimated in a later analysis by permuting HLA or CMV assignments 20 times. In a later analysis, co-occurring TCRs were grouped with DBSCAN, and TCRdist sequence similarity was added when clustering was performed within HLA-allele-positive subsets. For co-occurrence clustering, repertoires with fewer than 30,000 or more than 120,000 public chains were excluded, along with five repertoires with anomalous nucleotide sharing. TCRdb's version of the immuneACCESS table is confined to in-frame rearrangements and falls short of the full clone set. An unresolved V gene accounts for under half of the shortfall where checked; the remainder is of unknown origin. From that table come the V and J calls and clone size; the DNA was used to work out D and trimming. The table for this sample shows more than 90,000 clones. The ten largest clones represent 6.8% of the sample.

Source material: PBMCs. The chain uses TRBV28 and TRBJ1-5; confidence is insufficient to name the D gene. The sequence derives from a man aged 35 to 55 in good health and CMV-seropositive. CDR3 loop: CATSPGNNQPQHF. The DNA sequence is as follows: TGTGCCACCTCACCGGGGAACAATCAGCCCCAGCATTTT. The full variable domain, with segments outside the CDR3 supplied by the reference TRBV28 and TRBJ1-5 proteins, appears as DVKVTQSSRYLVKRTGEKVFLECVQDMDHENMFWYRQDPGLGLRLIYFSYDVKMKEKGDIPEGYSVSREKKERFSLILESASTNQTSMYLCATSPGNNQPQHFGDGTRLSIL.